These 7 T cell receptor beta chains were all obtained from the same sample, sequenced in a study of breast tumors, draining lymph nodes, adjacent tissues. Breast cancer patients provided tissue from their axillary draining lymph nodes. TCRdb reprocessed the multiplex PCR reads with MiXCR, giving one entry per CDR3 protein. The sample shows about 230,000 distinct CDR3 sequences, 32% of them seen only once. The material sequenced was axillary lymph node tissue. Receptor source: a female donor with breast cancer. Some clones in this sample may be carry-over from other donors' samples.

Ten or more counts support this clonotype. The CDR3 loop reads CATSREGRGLAENPSRTDTQYF. In DNA form, the CDR3 reads TGTGCCACCAGCAGAGAGGGACGGGGGCTAGCGGAAAACCCCAGTCGCACAGATACGCAGTATTTT. The chain carries TRBV15 and TRBJ2-3, with D perhaps TRBD2 (7 bases). Per the germline V gene, CDR1 is LNHNV and CDR2 is YYDKDF (reference sequence). V lost 0 bases and J lost 1, with 29 bases in between. CDR3 length: 22 residues.

The V call is TRBV7-2, the J call TRBJ2-3, with D hard to call. The CDR3 length is 16 residues. From germline, CDR1 is SGHTA and CDR2 FQGNSA. V was cut by 1 base and J by 1 base, with 12 bases left in between. This CDR3 reads CASSLGGTICTDTQYF. The DNA for the CDR3 is TGTGCCAGCAGCTTAGGGGGTACGATCTGCACAGATACGCAGTATTTT.

The chain has TRBV20-1 and TRBJ2-5, with TRBD2 identical over 14 bases. CDR1 is DFQATT, CDR2 SNEGSKA, per germline (reference sequence). There are 17 residues in the CDR3. V was pared by 2 bases and J by 4 bases, with 9 bases of the junction left unmatched. CDR3 DNA sequence: TGCAGTGCTAGAATGGGGACTAGCGGGAGAAGTATAGAGACCCAGTACTTC. Translation gives CSARMGTSGRSIETQYF.

This clonotype was observed at least ten times. The chain links TRBV5-5 to TRBJ2-7; TRBD2 agrees at 11 bases. This CDR3 comprises 14 residues. With 4 bases clipped from V and 5 bases from J, the junction kept 5 bases outside the gene matches. CDR1 is SGHKS and CDR2 is YYEKEE in the germline V gene (reference sequence). CDR3 bases: TGTGCCAGCAGCCGGAGACTAGCGGGAAACGAGCAGTACTTC. This encodes CASSRRLAGNEQYF.

This clonotype was recorded at least ten times. The chain carries TRBV11-2 and TRBJ1-6; tentative D call: TRBD1 (5 bases). The CDR3 sequence is 16 residues long. V gave up 5 bases and J gave up 7 bases, with 18 bases separating them. The germline gives CDR1 SGHAT, CDR2 FQNNGV. CDR3 sequence reads: CASSPHAGRKNSPLHF. The DNA of the CDR3 is TGTGCCAGCAGCCCGCACGCAGGGAGGAAAAATTCACCCCTCCACTTT.

This clonotype was detected many times. The chain couples TRBV4-2 to TRBJ2-2; 7 bases are shared with TRBD2. Germline V CDR1 and CDR2: LGHNA, YNFKEQ. J was trimmed by 0 bases and V by 4 bases; bases with no gene match: 5. This CDR3 comprises 16 residues. CDR3 DNA sequence: TGTGCCAGCAGCCCCCCGGCGGGAGCGAACACCGGGGAGCTGTTTTTT. Encoded protein: CASSPPAGANTGELFF.

The chain carries TRBV19 and TRBJ1-5, with 9 bases that match TRBD1. CDR1 LNHDA and CDR2 SQIVND come from the germline V gene (reference sequence). Trimming removed 4 bases from V and 6 bases from J; junction bases left unmatched: 7. CDR3 size: 15 residues. The CDR3 nucleotides read TGTGCCAGTAGTAACCACAGGGGGCGCGTTCAGCCCCAGCATTTT. Its protein is CASSNHRGRVQPQHF.